A selection of T cell receptor beta chains follows, all from one sample in a study of cytomegalovirus exposure and HLA in healthy donors. TCRdb's table, derived via immunoSEQ multiplex PCR, lists solely in-frame clones and lacks some. The sample holds some 160,000 clones, 65% to 80% seen once. The specimen was PBMCs. All receptors come from a woman aged 25 to 45 in good health and CMV-seronegative. Both conserved end residues are part of each CDR3. Each record gives: clone size, V gene, J gene, D gene, CDR3 protein, CDR3 DNA. The D gene is left open where the match is weak. Clone size is not always given. Where it is, it says once, few, many or a class for expanded clones.

>-|TRBV4-2|TRBJ2-7|-
CASSQRPGRTYEQYF
TGTGCCAGCAGCCAACGACCCGGACGGACTTACGAGCAGTACTTC
>-|TRBV6-1|TRBJ1-2|TRBD1
CASSAGQGGGYTF
TGTGCCAGCAGCGCCGGACAGGGGGGAGGCTACACCTTC
>-|TRBV19|TRBJ2-3|TRBD2
CASMGREGTDTQYF
TGTGCCAGTATGGGTCGGGAGGGGACAGATACGCAGTATTTT
>-|TRBV2|TRBJ2-5|TRBD2
CASNMGLAGGETQYF
TGTGCCAGCAATATGGGACTAGCTGGGGGAGAGACCCAGTACTTC
>-|TRBV21-1|TRBJ2-3|-
CASSKPDRVANLTDTQYF
TGTGCCAGCAGCAAACCGGATCGGGTAGCGAATTTAACAGATACGCAGTATTTT
>few|TRBV6-5|TRBJ1-2|TRBD1
CASSYTQGNGYTF
TGTGCCAGCAGTTACACACAGGGGAATGGCTACACCTTC
>-|TRBV2|TRBJ1-4|-
CASSWSGFNEKLFF
TGTGCCAGCAGTTGGAGCGGCTTTAATGAAAAACTGTTTTTT
>-|TRBV7-8|TRBJ2-2|-
CAGGGGLNTGELFF
TGTGCCGGGGGGGGCGGTCTGAACACCGGGGAGCTGTTTTTT
>-|TRBV5-1|TRBJ2-1|TRBD2
CATASGGAFIEQFF
TGCGCCACGGCTAGCGGGGGGGCTTTTATCGAGCAGTTCTTC
>once|TRBV28|TRBJ2-1|-
CASSLQGDGGEQFF
TGTGCCAGCAGTCTCCAGGGCGACGGGGGTGAGCAGTTCTTC
>-|TRBV4-1|TRBJ2-1|TRBD1
CASSHRTGFRNEQFF
TGCGCCAGCAGCCATAGGACAGGGTTTCGCAATGAGCAGTTCTTC
>-|TRBV27|TRBJ2-1|TRBD2
CASQQLGLAGVNEQFF
TGTGCCAGCCAACAGCTGGGACTAGCGGGAGTCAATGAGCAGTTCTTC
>-|TRBV19|TRBJ2-1|-
CASSRLGTLGPNEQFF
TGTGCCAGTAGTAGGCTCGGGACTCTCGGCCCCAATGAGCAGTTCTTC
>-|TRBV18|TRBJ2-3|-
CASSPIQRGTDTQYF
TGTGCCAGCTCACCAATCCAGCGGGGCACAGATACGCAGTATTTT
>-|TRBV5-4|TRBJ2-5|TRBD1
CASSIPGGAWETQYF
TGTGCCAGCAGCATACCAGGGGGCGCGTGGGAGACCCAGTACTTC
>-|TRBV27|TRBJ2-1|TRBD2
CASSLSAGVNNEQFF
TGTGCCAGCAGTTTATCGGCGGGGGTAAACAATGAGCAGTTCTTC
>-|TRBV27|TRBJ1-1|-
CASSPRGYTEAFF
TGTGCCAGCAGTCCCAGAGGGTATACTGAAGCTTTCTTT
>-|TRBV4-1|TRBJ1-6|TRBD1
CASSQTGAQAPNSPLHF
TGCGCCAGCAGCCAAACAGGGGCCCAAGCGCCAAATTCACCCCTCCACTTT
>once|TRBV5-4|TRBJ2-7|-
CASSLVGRGSYEQYF
TGTGCCAGCAGCTTGGTGGGGCGGGGCTCCTACGAGCAGTACTTC
>-|TRBV7-3|TRBJ2-1|TRBD2
CASTPEAAGRHEQFF
TGTGCCAGCACCCCTGAGGCAGCGGGGCGGCATGAGCAGTTCTTC
>once|TRBV27|TRBJ2-7|-
CASSPIPLGGEQYF
TGTGCCAGCAGTCCCATCCCGCTAGGAGGTGAGCAGTACTTC
>-|TRBV9|TRBJ1-3|-
CASSVDPGATGNTIYF
TGTGCCAGCAGCGTAGACCCAGGTGCGACTGGAAACACCATATATTTT
>-|TRBV10-1|TRBJ2-2|TRBD2
CASSTSGGNTGELFF
TGCGCCAGCAGTACTAGCGGGGGGAACACCGGGGAGCTGTTTTTT